This TCR beta chain came from a study of CD8+CD57+ T cells in acquired aplastic anemia. In the study overall: Mean read depth for CD4+ cells from healthy donors was around 9.9 million.

CDR3 and TCR beta VDJ profiling relied on a genomic DNA template. TCRdb independently ran MiXCR on the reads; one entry per CDR3 protein. Of tens of thousands of distinct CDR3 sequences in the sample, approximately 46% were seen once. Overall study results and limits: Between the patient and control groups, CD8+ Simpson's diversity did not differ significantly.

In regard to this clonotype: Its cognate antigen is unknown.

The ends lost 4 bases at V and 0 bases at J; junction bases unmatched: 1. CDR1 and CDR2 (germline): GTSNPN, SVGIG (reference sequence). This CDR3 is 13 amino acids long. Sequenced input: sorted CD4+, CD8+, or CD8+CD57+ T cells (not recorded which) from PBMCs. The TCR sequence derives from a human donor in good health, serving as a control. The chain is built from TRBV30 and TRBJ2-5, with 8 bases fitting TRBD2. CDR3 nucleotide sequence: TGTGCCTGGACTAGCGGGTACCAAGAGACCCAGTACTTC. It is translated as CAWTSGYQETQYF. Based on the CDR3 plus reference TRBV30 and TRBJ2-5, the full variable domain is SQTIHQWPATLVQPVGSPLSLECTVEGTSNPNLYWYRQAAGRGLQLLFYSVGIGQISSEVPQNLSASRPQDRQFILSSKKLLLSDSGFYLCAWTSGYQETQYFGPGTRLLVL.